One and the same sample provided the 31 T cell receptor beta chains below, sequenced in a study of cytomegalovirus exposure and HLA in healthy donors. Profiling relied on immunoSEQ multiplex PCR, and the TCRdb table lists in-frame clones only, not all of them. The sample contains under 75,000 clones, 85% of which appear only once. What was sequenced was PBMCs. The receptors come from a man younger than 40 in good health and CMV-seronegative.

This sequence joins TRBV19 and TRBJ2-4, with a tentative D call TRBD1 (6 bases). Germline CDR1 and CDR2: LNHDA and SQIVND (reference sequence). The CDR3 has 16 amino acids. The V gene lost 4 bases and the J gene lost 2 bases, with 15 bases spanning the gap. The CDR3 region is CASSTSGTGTKNIQYF. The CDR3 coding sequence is TGTGCCAGTAGTACCTCGGGAACAGGGACCAAAAACATTCAGTACTTC.

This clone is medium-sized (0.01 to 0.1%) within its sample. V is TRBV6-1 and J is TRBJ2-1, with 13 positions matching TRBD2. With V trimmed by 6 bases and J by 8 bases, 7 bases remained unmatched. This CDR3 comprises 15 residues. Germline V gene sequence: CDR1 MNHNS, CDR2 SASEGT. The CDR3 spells CASSLTSGGVDEQFF. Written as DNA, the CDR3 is TGTGCCAGCAGCCTAACTAGCGGGGGGGTGGATGAGCAGTTCTTC.

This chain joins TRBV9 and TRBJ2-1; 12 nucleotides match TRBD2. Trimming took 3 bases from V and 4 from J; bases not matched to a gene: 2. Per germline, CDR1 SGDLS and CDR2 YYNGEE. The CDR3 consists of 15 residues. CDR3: CASSATSGRYNEQFF. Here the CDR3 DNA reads TGTGCCAGCAGCGCTACTAGCGGGAGGTACAATGAGCAGTTCTTC.

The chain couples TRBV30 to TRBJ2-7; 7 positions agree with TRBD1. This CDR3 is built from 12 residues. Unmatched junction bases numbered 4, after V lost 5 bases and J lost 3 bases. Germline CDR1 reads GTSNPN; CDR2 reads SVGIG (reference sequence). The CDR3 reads CAWDAGGYEQYF. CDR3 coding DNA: TGTGCCTGGGACGCAGGGGGCTACGAGCAGTACTTC.

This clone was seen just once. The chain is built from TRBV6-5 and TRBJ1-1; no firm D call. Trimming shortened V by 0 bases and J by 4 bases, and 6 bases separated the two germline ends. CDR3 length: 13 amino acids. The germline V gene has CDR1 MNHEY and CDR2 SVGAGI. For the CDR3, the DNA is TGTGCCAGCAGTTACTCTCCCAGCACTGAAGCTTTCTTT. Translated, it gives CASSYSPSTEAFF.

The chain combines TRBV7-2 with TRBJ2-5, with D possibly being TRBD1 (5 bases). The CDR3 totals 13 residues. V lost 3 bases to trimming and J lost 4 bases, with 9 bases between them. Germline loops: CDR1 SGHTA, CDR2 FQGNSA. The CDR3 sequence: CASSLTVVETQYF. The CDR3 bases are TGTGCCAGCAGCTTGACAGTGGTAGAGACCCAGTACTTC.

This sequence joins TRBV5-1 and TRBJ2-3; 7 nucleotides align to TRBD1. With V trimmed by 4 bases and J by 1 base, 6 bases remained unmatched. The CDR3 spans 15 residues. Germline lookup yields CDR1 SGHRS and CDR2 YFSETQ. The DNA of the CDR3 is TGCGCCAGCAGCCGAGACAGGGCCGGCACAGATACGCAGTATTTT. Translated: CASSRDRAGTDTQYF.

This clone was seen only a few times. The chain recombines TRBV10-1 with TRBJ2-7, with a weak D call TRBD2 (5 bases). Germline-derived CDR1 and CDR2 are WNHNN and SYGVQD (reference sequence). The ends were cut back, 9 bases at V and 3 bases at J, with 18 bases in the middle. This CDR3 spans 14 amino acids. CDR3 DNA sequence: TGCGCCAGACTCGGAAAGTTAGCGCGCTACGAGCAGTACGTC. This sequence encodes CARLGKLARYEQYV.

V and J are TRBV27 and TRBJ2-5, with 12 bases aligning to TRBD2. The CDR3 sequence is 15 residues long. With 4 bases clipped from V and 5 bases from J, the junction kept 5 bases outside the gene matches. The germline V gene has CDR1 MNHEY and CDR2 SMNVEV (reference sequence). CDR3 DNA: TGTGCCAGCAGTTCTAGCGGGAGGGCCGGGGAGACCCAGTACTTC. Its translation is CASSSSGRAGETQYF.

The DNA for the CDR3 is TGTGCCAGCAGCCGGATAGACAGGGGGGGGACTGAAGCTTTCTTT. It yields the protein CASSRIDRGGTEAFF. V is TRBV7-8 and J is TRBJ1-1; 9 nucleotides agree with TRBD1. This CDR3 comprises 15 residues. V dropped 5 bases and J dropped 5; count of bases not matched to a gene: 9. Germline assignment: CDR1 SGHVS and CDR2 FQNEAQ.

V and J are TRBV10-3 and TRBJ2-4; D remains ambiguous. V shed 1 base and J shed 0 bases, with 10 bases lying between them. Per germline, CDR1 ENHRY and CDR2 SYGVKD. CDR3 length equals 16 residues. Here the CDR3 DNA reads TGTGCCATCAGTGAGTTTCCTACCATAGCCAAAAACATTCAGTACTTC. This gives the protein CAISEFPTIAKNIQYF.

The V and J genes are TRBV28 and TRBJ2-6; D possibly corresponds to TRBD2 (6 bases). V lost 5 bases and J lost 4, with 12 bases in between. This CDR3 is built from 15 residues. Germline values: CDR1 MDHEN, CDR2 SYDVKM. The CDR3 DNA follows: TGTGCCAGCAGTCCGGGGACTGCAGGGGCCAACGTCCTGACTTTC. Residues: CASSPGTAGANVLTF.

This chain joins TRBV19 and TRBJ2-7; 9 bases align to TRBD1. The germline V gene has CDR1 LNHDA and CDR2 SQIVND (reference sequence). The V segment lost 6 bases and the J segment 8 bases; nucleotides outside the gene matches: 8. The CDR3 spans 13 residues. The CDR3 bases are TGTGCCAGTAGCCGGGACAGGGAACAAAAGCAGTACTTC. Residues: CASSRDREQKQYF.

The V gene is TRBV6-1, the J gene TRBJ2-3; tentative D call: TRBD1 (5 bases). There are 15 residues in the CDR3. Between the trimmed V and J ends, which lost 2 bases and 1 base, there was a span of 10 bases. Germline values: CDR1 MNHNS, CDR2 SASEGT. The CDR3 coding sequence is TGTGCCAGCAGTGAATGGCAGGGTCGCACAGATACGCAGTATTTT. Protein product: CASSEWQGRTDTQYF.

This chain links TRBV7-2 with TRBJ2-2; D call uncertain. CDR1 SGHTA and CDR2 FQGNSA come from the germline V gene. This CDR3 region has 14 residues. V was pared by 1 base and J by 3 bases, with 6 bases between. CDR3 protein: CASSLGLHTGELFF. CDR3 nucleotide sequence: TGTGCCAGCAGCTTAGGACTTCACACCGGGGAGCTGTTTTTT.

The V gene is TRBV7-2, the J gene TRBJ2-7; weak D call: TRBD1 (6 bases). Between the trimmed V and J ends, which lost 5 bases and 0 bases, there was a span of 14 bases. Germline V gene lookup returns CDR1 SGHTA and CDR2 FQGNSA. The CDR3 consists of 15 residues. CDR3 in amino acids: CASSLQGSVSYEQYF. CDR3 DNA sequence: TGTGCCAGCAGCCTACAGGGTTCCGTCTCCTACGAGCAGTACTTC. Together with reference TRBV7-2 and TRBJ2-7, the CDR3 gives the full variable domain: GAGVSQSPSNKVTEKGKDVELRCDPISGHTALYWYRQSLGQGLEFLIYFQGNSAPDKSGLPSDRFSAERTGGSVSTLTIQRTQQEDSAVYLCASSLQGSVSYEQYFGPGTRLTVT.

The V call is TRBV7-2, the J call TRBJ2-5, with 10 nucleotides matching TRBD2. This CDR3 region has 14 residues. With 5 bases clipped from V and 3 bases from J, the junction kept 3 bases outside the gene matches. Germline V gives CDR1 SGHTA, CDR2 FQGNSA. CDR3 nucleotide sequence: TGTGCCAGCAGCCGGACTAGCGGAAAAGAGACCCAGTACTTC. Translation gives CASSRTSGKETQYF. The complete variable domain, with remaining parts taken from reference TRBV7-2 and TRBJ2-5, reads GAGVSQSPSNKVTEKGKDVELRCDPISGHTALYWYRQSLGQGLEFLIYFQGNSAPDKSGLPSDRFSAERTGGSVSTLTIQRTQQEDSAVYLCASSRTSGKETQYFGPGTRLLVL.

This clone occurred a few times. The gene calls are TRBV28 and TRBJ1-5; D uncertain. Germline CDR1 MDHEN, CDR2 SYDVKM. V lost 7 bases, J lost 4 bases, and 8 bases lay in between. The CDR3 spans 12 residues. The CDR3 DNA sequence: TGTGCCAGCAACACCCCAAATCAGCCCCAGCATTTT. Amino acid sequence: CASNTPNQPQHF.

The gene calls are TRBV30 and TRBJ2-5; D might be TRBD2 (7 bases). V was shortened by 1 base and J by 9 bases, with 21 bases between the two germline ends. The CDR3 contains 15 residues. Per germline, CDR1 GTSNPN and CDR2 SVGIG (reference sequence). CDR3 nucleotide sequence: TGTGCCTGGAGTGGAGTGGGGGGGCATCGAAGGGCCCAGTACTTC. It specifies CAWSGVGGHRRAQYF.

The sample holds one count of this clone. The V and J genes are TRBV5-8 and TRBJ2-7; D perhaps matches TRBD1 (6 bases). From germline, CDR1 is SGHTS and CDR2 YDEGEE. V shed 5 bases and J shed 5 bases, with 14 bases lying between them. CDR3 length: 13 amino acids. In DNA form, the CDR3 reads TGTGCCAGCAGTTATCGACAGGCCCACGAGCAGTACTTC. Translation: CASSYRQAHEQYF.

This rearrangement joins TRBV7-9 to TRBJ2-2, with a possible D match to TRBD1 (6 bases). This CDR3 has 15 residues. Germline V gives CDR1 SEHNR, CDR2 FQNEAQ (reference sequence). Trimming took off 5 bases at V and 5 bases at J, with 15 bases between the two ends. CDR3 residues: CASSPRTVGTGELFF. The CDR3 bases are TGTGCCAGCAGCCCCCGGACAGTTGGAACCGGGGAGCTGTTTTTT.

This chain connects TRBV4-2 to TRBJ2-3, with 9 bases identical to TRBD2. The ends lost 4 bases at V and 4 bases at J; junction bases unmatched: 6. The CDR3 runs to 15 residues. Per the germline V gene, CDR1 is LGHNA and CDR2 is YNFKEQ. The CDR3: CASSPRTSEADTQYF. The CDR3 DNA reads TGTGCCAGCAGCCCCCGGACTAGCGAAGCAGATACGCAGTATTTT.

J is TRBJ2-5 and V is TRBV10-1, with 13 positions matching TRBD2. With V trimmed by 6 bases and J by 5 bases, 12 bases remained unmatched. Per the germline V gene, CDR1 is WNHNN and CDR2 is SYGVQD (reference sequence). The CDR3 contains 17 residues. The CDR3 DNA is TGCGCCAGCAGCAAATTACTAGCGGGGGGGTACCTGGAGACCCAGTACTTC. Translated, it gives CASSKLLAGGYLETQYF.

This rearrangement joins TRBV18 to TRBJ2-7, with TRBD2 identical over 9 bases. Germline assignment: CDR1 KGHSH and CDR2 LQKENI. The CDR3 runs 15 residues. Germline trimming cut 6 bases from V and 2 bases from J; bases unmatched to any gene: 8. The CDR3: CASSPAGGPAYEQYV. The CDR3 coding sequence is TGTGCCAGCTCCCCGGCGGGAGGGCCGGCCTACGAGCAGTACGTC.

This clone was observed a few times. CDR3: CASSLGLEVDTQYF. DNA of the CDR3: TGTGCCAGCAGCCTCGGACTAGAGGTAGATACGCAGTATTTT. The V gene is TRBV7-2, the J gene TRBJ2-3, with TRBD2 matching 7 bases. The CDR3 runs 14 residues. Germline CDR1 SGHTA, CDR2 FQGNSA. The ends lost 5 bases at V and 5 bases at J; junction bases unmatched: 7.

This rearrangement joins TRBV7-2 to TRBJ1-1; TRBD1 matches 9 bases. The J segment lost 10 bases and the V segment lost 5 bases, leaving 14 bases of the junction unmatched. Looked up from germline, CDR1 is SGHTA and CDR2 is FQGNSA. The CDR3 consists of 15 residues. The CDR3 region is CASSPMTGGAAGAFF. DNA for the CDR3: TGTGCCAGCAGCCCTATGACAGGGGGTGCCGCTGGAGCTTTCTTT.

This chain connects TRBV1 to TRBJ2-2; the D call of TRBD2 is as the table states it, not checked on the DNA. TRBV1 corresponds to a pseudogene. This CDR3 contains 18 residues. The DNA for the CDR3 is TGCACCAGCAGCCCGAACAATAGGAGGGCCGCTAACACCGGGGAGCTGTTTTTT. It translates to CTSSPNNRRAANTGELFF.

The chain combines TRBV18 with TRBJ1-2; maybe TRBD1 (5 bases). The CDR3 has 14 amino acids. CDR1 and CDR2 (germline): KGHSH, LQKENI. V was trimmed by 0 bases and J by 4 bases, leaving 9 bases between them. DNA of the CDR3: TGTGCCAGCTCACCACCTTCTGACAGCTATGGCTACACCTTC. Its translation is CASSPPSDSYGYTF.

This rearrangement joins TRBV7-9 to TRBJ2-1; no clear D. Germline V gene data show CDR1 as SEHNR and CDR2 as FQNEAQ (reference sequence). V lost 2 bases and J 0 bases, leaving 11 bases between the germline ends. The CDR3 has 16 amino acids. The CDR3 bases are TGTGCCAGCAGCTTATGGTTCGGTGGCTCCTACAATGAGCAGTTCTTC. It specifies CASSLWFGGSYNEQFF.

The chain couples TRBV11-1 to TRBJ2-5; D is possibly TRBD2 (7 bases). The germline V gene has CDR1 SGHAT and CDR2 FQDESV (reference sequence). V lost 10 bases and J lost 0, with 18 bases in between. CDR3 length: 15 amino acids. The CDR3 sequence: CATAKARGHQETQYF. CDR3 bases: TGTGCCACCGCAAAGGCGCGGGGGCACCAAGAGACCCAGTACTTC. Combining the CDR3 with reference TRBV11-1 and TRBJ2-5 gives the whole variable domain EAEVAQSPRYKITEKSQAVAFWCDPISGHATLYWYRQILGQGPELLVQFQDESVVDDSQLPKDRFSAERLKGVDSTLKIQPAELGDSAMYLCATAKARGHQETQYFGPGTRLLVL.

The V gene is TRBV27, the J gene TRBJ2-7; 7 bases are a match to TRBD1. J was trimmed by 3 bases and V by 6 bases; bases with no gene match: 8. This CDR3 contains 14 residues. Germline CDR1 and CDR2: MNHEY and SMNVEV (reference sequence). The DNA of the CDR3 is TGTGCCAGCAGGAGCAGGGGGTCTATCTACGAGCAGTACTTC. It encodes CASRSRGSIYEQYF.